This T cell receptor beta chain comes out of a study of cytomegalovirus exposure and HLA in healthy donors. Of note for this clone: The antigen is unknown.

The PCR ran on 60 Vbeta and 13 Jbeta primers. Profiling relied on immunoSEQ multiplex PCR, and the TCRdb table lists in-frame clones only, not all of them. Here the sample spans a few hundred thousand clones, roughly 80% being singletons. Per germline, CDR1 SGHAT and CDR2 FQNNGV. This CDR3 has 19 amino acids. V was cut by 5 bases and J by 0 bases, with 23 bases left in between. Whole-study results and caveats: Among donors in an Asian-associated ancestry cluster, a later analysis reportedly found fewer N-insertions than the roughly 610-donor mean. A list of roughly 160 TCR beta chains associated with cytomegalovirus was given. A further, later analysis showed that HLA-associated TCR beta chains (compared with equally common others) were more clonally expanded. A later analysis showed TCR association rates differing by HLA locus, peaking at DRB1 and lowest at HLA-C.

The rearrangement joins TRBV11-2 to TRBJ1-3; D call uncertain. Input material: PBMCs. This clonotype was sampled from a man younger than 40 in good health and CMV-seronegative. CDR3 nucleotides: TGTGCCAGCAGCCTCCCGAAGAGTGACTTTACCCGCTCTGGAAACACCATATATTTT. The encoded protein is CASSLPKSDFTRSGNTIYF.